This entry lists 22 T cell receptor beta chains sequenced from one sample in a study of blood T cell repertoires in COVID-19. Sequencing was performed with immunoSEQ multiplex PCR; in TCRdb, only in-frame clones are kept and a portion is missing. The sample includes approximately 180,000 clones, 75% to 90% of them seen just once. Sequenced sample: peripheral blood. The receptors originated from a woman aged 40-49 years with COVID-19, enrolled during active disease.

The CDR3 spells CASSIPPGNTEAFF. CDR3 nucleotides: TGTGCCAGCAGTATCCCCCCCGGGAACACTGAAGCTTTCTTT. The V and J genes are TRBV7-9 and TRBJ1-1; D remains ambiguous. V shed 6 bases and J shed 1 base, with 12 bases lying between them. The V gene's germline CDR1 is SEHNR and CDR2 FQNEAQ (reference sequence). CDR3 length equals 14 residues.

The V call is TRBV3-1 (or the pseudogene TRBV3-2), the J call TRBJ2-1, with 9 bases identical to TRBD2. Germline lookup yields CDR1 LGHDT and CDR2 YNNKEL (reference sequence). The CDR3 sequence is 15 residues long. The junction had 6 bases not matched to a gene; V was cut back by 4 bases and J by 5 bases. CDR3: CASSRPTSGDNEQFF. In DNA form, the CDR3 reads TGTGCCAGCAGCCGCCCGACTAGCGGAGACAATGAGCAGTTCTTC.

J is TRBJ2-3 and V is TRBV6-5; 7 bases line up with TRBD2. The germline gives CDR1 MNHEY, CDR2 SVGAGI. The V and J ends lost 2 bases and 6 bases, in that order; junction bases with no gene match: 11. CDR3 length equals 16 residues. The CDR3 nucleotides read TGTGCCAGCAGTTACGGGGGGGGAGGAAAATCCGATACGCAGTATTTT. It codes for CASSYGGGGKSDTQYF.

CDR3 protein: CASSYSPGMNTEAFF. The CDR3 nucleotides read TGTGCCAGCAGTTACTCTCCAGGGATGAACACTGAAGCTTTCTTT. This chain uses TRBV6-5 with TRBJ1-1, with D perhaps TRBD1 (5 bases). Deletions cut 0 bases from V and 0 bases from J, with 8 bases between. Germline V CDR1 and CDR2: MNHEY, SVGAGI. The CDR3 is 15 amino acids.

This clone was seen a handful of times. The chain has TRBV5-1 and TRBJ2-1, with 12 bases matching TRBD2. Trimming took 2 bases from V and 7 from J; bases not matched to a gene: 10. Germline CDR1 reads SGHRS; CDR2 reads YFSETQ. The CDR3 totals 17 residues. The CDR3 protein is CASSFISSGRAPNEQFF. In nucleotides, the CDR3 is TGCGCCAGCAGCTTTATATCTAGCGGGAGGGCCCCGAATGAGCAGTTCTTC.

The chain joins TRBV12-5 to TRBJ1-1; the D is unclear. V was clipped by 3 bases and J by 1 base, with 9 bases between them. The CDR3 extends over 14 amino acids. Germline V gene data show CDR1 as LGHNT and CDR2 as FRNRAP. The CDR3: CASGFGWQNTEAFF. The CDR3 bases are TGTGCTAGTGGTTTCGGGTGGCAGAACACTGAAGCTTTCTTT.

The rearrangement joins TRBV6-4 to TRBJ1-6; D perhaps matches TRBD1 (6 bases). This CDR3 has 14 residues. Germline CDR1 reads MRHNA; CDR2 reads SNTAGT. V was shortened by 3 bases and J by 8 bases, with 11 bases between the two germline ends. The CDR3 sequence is CASSETGTDSPLHF. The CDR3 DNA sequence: TGTGCCAGCAGTGAAACAGGGACGGATTCACCCCTCCACTTT.

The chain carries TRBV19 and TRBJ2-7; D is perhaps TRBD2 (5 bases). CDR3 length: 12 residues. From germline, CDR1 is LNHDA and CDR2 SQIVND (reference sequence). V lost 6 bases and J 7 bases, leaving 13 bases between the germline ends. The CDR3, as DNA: TGTGCCAGTAGGGACCCGGGCGGGGAGCAGTACTTC. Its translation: CASRDPGGEQYF. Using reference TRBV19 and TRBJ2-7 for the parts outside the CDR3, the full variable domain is DGGITQSPKYLFRKEGQNVTLSCEQNLNHDAMYWYRQDPGQGLRLIYYSQIVNDFQKGDIAEGYSVSREKKESFPLTVTSAQKNPTAFYLCASRDPGGEQYFGPGTRLTVT.

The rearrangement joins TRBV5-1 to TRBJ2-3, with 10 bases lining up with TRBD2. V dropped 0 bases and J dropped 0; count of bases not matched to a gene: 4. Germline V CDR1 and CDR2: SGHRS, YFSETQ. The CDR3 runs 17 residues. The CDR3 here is CASSLARTSGSTDTQYF. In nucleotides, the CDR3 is TGCGCCAGCAGCTTGGCCAGGACTAGCGGTAGCACAGATACGCAGTATTTT.

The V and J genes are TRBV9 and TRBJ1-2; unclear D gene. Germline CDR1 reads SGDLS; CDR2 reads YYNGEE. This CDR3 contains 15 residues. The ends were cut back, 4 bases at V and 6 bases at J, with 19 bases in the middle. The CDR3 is CASSPPVPVRDGYTF. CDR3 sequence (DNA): TGTGCCAGCAGCCCCCCTGTCCCCGTGAGGGATGGCTACACCTTC.

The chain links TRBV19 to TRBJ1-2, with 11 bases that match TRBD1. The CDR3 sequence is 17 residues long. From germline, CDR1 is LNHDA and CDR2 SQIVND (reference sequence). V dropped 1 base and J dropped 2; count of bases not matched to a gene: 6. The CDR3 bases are TGTGCCAGTAGTATAGGACCGGGACAGGGGGGGAACTATGGCTACACCTTC. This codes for CASSIGPGQGGNYGYTF.

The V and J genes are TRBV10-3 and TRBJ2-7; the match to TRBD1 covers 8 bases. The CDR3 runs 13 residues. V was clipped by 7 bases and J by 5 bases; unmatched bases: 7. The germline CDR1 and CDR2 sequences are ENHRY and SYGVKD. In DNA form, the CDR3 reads TGTGCCATCATGAGGGGACAGGCCCACGAGCAGTACTTC. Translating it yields CAIMRGQAHEQYF.

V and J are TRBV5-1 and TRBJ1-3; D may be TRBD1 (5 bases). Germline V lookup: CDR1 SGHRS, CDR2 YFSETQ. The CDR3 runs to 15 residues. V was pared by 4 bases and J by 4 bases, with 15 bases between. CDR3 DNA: TGCGCCAGCAGCCCGGACACCGGAGCGGGAAACACCATATATTTT. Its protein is CASSPDTGAGNTIYF.

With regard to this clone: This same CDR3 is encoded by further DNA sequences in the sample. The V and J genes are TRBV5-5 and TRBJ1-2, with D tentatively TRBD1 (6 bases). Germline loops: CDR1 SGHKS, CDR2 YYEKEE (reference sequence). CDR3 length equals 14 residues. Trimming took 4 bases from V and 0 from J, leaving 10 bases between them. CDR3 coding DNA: TGTGCCAGCAGCCTGACAGGAGCTAACTATGGCTACACCTTC. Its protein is CASSLTGANYGYTF.

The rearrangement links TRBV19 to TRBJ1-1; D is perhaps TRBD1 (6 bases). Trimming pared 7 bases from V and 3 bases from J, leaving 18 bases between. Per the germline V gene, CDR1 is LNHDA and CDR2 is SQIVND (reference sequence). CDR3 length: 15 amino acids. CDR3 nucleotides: TGTGCCAGTATCTCTCCCCTTGGGGGCGACACTGAAGCTTTCTTT. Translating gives CASISPLGGDTEAFF. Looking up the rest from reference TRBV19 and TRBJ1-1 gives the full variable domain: DGGITQSPKYLFRKEGQNVTLSCEQNLNHDAMYWYRQDPGQGLRLIYYSQIVNDFQKGDIAEGYSVSREKKESFPLTVTSAQKNPTAFYLCASISPLGGDTEAFFGQGTRLTVV.

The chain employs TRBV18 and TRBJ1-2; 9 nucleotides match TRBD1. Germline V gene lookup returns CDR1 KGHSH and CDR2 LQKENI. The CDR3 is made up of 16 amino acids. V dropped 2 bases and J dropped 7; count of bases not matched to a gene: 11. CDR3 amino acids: CASSPLRQGDYGGYTF. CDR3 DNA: TGTGCCAGCTCACCATTAAGACAGGGGGACTATGGTGGCTACACCTTC. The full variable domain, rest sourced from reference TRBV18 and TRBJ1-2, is NAGVMQNPRHLVRRRGQEARLRCSPMKGHSHVYWYRQLPEEGLKFMVYLQKENIIDESGMPKERFSAEFPKEGPSILRIQQVVRGDSAAYFCASSPLRQGDYGGYTFGSGTRLTVV.

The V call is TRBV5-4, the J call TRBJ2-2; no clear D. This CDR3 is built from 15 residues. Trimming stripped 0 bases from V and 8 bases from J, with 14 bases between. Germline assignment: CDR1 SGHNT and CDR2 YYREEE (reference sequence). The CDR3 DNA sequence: TGTGCCAGCAGCTTGGGTTCTTTAGTTGATGGGGAGCTGTTTTTT. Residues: CASSLGSLVDGELFF. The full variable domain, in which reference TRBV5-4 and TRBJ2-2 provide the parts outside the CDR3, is ETGVTQSPTHLIKTRGQQVTLRCSSQSGHNTVSWYQQALGQGPQFIFQYYREEENGRGNFPPRFSGLQFPNYSSELNVNALELDDSALYLCASSLGSLVDGELFFGEGSRLTVL.

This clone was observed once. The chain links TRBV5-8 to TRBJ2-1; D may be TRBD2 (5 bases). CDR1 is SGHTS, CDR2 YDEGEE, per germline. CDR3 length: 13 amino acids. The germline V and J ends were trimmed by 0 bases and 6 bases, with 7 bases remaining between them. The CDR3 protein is CASSLEGGNEQFF. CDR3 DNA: TGTGCCAGCAGCTTGGAAGGAGGCAATGAGCAGTTCTTC.

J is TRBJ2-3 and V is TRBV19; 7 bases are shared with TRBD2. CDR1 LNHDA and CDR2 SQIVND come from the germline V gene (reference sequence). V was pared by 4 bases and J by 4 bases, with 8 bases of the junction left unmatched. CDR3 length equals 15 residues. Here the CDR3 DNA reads TGTGCCAGTAGTAAGCTGACTAGCAACGCAGATACGCAGTATTTT. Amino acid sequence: CASSKLTSNADTQYF.

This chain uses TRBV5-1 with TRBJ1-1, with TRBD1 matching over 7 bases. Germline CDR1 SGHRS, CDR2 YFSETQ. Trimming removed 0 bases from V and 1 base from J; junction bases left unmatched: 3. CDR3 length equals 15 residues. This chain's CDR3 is CASSLEAGGNTEAFF. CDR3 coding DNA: TGCGCCAGCAGCTTGGAGGCAGGGGGGAACACTGAAGCTTTCTTT.

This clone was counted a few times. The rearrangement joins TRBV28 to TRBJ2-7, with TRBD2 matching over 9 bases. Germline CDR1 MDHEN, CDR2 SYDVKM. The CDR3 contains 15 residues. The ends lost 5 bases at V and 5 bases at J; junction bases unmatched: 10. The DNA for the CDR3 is TGTGCCAGCAGTGACCCGGGACTAGCTAGGCACGAGCAGTACTTC. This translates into CASSDPGLARHEQYF.

The chain's CDR3 is CASSQGRVVGNTIYF. CDR3 nucleotide sequence: TGTGCCAGCAGCCAAGGCAGGGTGGTTGGAAACACCATATATTTT. This chain connects TRBV3-1 (or the pseudogene TRBV3-2) to TRBJ1-3; tentatively, D is TRBD1 (5 bases). The CDR3 runs to 15 residues. With 1 base removed from V and 3 bases from J, the gap between germline ends came to 10 bases. The V gene's germline CDR1 is LGHDT and CDR2 YNNKEL (reference sequence).